This TCR beta chain was captured in a study of blood T cell repertoires in COVID-19. Study context: Acute and convalescent COVID-19 specimens originated in the United States, Italy and Spain. PBMCs, B-cell-depleted T cells, or T cells provided the cDNA or gDNA that made up the material.

The V gene lost 3 bases and the J gene lost 1 base, with 6 bases spanning the gap. The CDR3 sequence is 13 residues long. Germline assignment: CDR1 KGHSH and CDR2 LQKENI. Study processing details: The authors estimated nucleated cell counts from reference gene primer amplification. Clones were sequenced by immunoSEQ multiplex PCR, and TCRdb holds only the in-frame ones, with some missing. V and J calls and clone size are given by that table; D and trimming were obtained from the DNA. Of approximately 97,000 clones in the sample, 75% to 90% were seen once. The receptor was derived from a human donor in a cohort sampled during active COVID-19. J is TRBJ1-1 and V is TRBV18; a weak D match, TRBD1 (5 bases). Sequencing was carried out using peripheral blood. CDR3 protein: CASSPQGNTEAFF. The CDR3 DNA sequence: TGTGCCAGCTCACCGCAGGGGAACACTGAAGCTTTCTTT.